This T cell receptor beta chain originates from a study of PD-1 blockade in classical Hodgkin lymphoma. Every single patient, without exception, relapsed after autologous stem cell transplantation, and brentuximab vedotin exposure varied. Best overall response was complete response, partial response or progressive disease in these relapsed/refractory classical Hodgkin lymphoma patients. Per the germline V gene, CDR1 is GTSNPN and CDR2 is SVGIG (reference sequence). Trimming stripped 1 base from V and 0 bases from J, with 16 bases between. This CDR3 region has 17 residues. Generated by immunoSEQ multiplex PCR, the TCRdb table keeps only in-frame clones and is missing some. This sample has roughly 92,000 clones, with 80% to 95% found just once.

This sample comprised peripheral blood mononuclear cells (PBMCs), obtained at baseline. This rearrangement joins TRBV30 to TRBJ1-3; a possible D gene is TRBD1 (6 bases). The origin of this receptor is a human donor with classical Hodgkin lymphoma. The CDR3: CAWSAATGPLSGNTIYF. As DNA, the CDR3 is TGTGCCTGGAGTGCCGCGACAGGACCACTCTCTGGAAACACCATATATTTT.